The source of this T cell receptor (beta chain) is a study of breast tumors, draining lymph nodes, adjacent tissues. Notes on this clonotype: Its antigen is currently unknown. This may arise from a read error, as a much more abundant clone is one base away.

The lymph nodes were axillary draining lymph nodes from breast cancer patients. Whole-study findings and limits: Tumors had less TCR diversity than lymph nodes, more than nontumor tissue. That most tumor T cells come from lymph nodes remained unproven. Findings are consistent with lymph node origin and intratumoral expansion of most tumor T cells. Tumor and nontumor repertoires were significantly more similar in luminal-like than in basal-like breast cancer.

Each CDR3 protein gets one entry after TCRdb re-called the multiplex PCR reads with MiXCR. Among about 100,000 distinct CDR3 sequences, less than 25% were seen once, and the ten largest hold around 1.3%. The length of the CDR3 is 15 residues. In germline, CDR1 is SGDLS, CDR2 YYNGEE. Trimming took off 6 bases at V and 3 bases at J, with 16 bases between the two ends. This TCR was sampled from a female donor with breast cancer. Some clones in this sample may be carry-over from other donors' samples. The V and J genes are TRBV9 and TRBJ1-5, with D unclear. The sample was axillary lymph node tissue. In nucleotides, the CDR3 is TGTGCCAGCAACTCCAACGGGAGCTTCAATCAGCCCCAGCATTTT. Protein product: CASNSNGSFNQPQHF.